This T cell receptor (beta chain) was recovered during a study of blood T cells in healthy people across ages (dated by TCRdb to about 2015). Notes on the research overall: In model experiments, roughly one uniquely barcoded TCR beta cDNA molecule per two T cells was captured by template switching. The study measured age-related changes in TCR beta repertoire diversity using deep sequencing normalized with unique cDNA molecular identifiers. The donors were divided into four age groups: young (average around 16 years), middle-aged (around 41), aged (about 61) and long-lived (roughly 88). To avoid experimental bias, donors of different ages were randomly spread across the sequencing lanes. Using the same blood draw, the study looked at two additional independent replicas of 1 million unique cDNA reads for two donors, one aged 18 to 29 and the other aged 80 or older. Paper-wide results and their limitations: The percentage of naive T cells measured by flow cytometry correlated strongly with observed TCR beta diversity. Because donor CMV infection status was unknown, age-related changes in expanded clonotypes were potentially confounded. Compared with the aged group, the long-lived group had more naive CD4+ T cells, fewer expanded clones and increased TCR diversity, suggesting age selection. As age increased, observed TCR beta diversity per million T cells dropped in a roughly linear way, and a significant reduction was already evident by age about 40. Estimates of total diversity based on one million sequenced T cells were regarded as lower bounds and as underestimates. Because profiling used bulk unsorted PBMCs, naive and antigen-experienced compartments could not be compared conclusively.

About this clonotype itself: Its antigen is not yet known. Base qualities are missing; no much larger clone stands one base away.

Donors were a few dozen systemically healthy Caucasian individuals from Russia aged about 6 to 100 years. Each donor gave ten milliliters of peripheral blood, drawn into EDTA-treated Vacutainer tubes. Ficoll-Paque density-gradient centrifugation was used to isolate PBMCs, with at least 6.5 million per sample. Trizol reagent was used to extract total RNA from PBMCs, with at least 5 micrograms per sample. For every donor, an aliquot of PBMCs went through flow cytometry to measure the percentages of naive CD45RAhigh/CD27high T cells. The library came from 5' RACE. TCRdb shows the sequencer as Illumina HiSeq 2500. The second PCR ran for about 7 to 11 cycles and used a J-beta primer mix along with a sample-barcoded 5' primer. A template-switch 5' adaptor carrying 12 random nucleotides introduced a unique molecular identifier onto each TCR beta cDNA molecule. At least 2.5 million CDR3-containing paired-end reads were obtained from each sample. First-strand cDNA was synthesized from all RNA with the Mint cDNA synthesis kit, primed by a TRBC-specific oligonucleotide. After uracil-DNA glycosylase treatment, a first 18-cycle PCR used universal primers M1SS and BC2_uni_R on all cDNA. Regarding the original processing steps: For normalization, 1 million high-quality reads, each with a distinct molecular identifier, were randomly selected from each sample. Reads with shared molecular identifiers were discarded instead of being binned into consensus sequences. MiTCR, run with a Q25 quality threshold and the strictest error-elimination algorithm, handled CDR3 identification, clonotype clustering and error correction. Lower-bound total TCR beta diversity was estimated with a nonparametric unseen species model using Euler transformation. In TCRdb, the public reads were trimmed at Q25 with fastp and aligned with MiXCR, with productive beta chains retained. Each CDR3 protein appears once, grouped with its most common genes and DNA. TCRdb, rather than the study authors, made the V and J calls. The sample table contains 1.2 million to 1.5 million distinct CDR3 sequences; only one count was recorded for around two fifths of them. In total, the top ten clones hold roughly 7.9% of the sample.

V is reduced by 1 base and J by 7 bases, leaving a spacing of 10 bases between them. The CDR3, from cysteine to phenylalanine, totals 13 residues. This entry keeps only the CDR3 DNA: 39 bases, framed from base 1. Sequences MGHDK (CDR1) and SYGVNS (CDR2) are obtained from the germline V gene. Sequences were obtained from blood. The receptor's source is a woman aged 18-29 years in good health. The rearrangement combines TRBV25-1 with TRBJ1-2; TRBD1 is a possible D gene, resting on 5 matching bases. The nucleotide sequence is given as TGTGCCAGCAGTGAATCTTGGGGGAGTGGCTACACCTTC. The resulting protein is CASSESWGSGYTF.